This T cell receptor beta chain was observed in a study of blood T cell repertoires in COVID-19. About the research overall: PBMCs, B-cell-depleted T cells, or T cells were the source of the cDNA or gDNA that made up the material.

Method: immunoSEQ multiplex PCR; TCRdb's copy keeps in-frame clones and lacks some. The table lists roughly 160,000 clones, around 90% of them singletons. As for this clone: Other DNA sequences of this sample code for an identical CDR3.

Germline V gene data show CDR1 as LGHDT and CDR2 as YNNKEL (reference sequence). The CDR3 runs to 12 residues. The germline V and J ends were trimmed by 6 bases and 1 base, with 7 bases remaining between them. The receptor was derived from a man aged 55 to 69 with COVID-19, enrolled during active disease. Specimen: peripheral blood. The rearrangement links TRBV3-1 (or the pseudogene TRBV3-2) to TRBJ2-7; D ambiguous. The CDR3 here is CASSQDSYEQYF. CDR3 sequence (DNA): TGTGCCAGCAGTCAGGATTCCTACGAGCAGTACTTC.